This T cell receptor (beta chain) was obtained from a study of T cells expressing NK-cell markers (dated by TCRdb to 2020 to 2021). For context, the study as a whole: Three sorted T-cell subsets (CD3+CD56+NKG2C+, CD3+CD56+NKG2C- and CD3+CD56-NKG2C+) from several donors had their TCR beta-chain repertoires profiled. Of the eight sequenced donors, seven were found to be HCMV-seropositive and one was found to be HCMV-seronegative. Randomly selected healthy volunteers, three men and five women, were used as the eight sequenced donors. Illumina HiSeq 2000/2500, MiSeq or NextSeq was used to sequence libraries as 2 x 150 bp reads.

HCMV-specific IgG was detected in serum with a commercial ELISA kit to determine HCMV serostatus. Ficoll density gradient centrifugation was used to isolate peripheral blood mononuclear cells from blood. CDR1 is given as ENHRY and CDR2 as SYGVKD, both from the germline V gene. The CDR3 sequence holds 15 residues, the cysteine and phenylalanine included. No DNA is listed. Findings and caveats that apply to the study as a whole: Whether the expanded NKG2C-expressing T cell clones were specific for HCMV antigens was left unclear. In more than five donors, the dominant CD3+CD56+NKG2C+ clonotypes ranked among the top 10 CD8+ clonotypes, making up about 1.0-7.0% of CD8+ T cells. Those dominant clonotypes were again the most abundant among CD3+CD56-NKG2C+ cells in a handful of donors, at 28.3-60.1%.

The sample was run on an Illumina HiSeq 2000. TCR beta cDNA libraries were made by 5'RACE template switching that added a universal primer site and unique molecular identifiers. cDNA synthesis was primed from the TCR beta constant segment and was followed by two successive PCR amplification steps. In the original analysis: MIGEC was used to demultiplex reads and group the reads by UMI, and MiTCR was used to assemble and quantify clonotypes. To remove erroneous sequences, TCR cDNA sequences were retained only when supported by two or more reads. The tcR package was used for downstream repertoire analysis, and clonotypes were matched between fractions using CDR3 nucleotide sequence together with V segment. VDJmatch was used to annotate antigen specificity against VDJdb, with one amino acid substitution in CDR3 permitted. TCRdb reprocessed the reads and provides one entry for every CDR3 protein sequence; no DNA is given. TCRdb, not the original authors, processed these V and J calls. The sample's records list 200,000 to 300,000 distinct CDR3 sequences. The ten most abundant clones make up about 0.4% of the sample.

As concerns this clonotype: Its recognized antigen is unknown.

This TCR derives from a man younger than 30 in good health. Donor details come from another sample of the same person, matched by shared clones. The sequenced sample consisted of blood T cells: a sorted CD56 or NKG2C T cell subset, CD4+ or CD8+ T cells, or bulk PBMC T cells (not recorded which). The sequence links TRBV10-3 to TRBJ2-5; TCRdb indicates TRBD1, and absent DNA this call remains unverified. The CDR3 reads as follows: CAISTLGTGQETQYF.